These 8 T cell receptor beta chains originate from one sample sequenced in a study of identical twins. MiXCR, applied by TCRdb to the 5' RACE reads, yields one record per CDR3 protein. The table lists a few hundred thousand distinct CDR3 sequences, approximately 18% of them singletons, with roughly an eighth in the top ten. Sequencing used naive T cells sorted from blood. Receptors originate from a man between 45 and 60 years old in good health.

This clonotype was counted between two and nine times. V and J are TRBV7-2 and TRBJ2-7; TRBD1 matches 7 bases. Per germline, CDR1 SGHTA and CDR2 FQGNSA. This CDR3 is built from 14 residues. The V gene end was trimmed by 5 bases and the J gene end by 6 bases; junction bases not matched to a gene: 10. CDR3: CASSPGQAPREQYF. The DNA for the CDR3 is TGTGCCAGCAGCCCCGGACAGGCCCCTCGCGAGCAGTACTTC.

The chain combines TRBV29-1 with TRBJ2-1; no clear D. Germline assignment: CDR1 SQVTM and CDR2 ANQGSEA. CDR3 length equals 11 residues. Trimming shortened V by 4 bases and J by 9 bases, and 10 bases separated the two germline ends. Here the CDR3 DNA reads TGCAGCGTTGCCCCCCGAGGTGAGCAGTTCTTC. This codes for CSVAPRGEQFF.

V and J are TRBV29-1 and TRBJ2-1, with 10 bases that match TRBD2. This CDR3 has 14 residues. Germline V CDR1 and CDR2: SQVTM, ANQGSEA. V shed 6 bases and J 9 bases; nucleotides not matched to a gene: 11. The CDR3 reads CSVEREGFMIEQFF. The CDR3 coding sequence is TGCAGCGTGGAGCGGGAGGGATTTATGATTGAGCAGTTCTTC.

The V gene is TRBV6-2 or TRBV6-3, the J gene TRBJ1-1; 11 bases are shared with TRBD1. The germline gives CDR1 MNHEY, CDR2 SVGEGT. Trimming cost V 6 bases and J 10 bases; bases outside gene matches: 7. The CDR3 has 13 residues. In DNA form, the CDR3 reads TGTGCCAGCAGGCGATCGGGACAGGGGGTAGCTTTCTTT. The encoded protein is CASRRSGQGVAFF.

This clonotype was counted between two and nine times. This chain connects TRBV10-3 to TRBJ1-3; D is ambiguous. Germline values: CDR1 ENHRY, CDR2 SYGVKD. The CDR3 is 13 amino acids. V was shortened by 8 bases and J by 4 bases, with 12 bases between the two germline ends. CDR3: CAIGTTKGNTIYF. The CDR3 DNA reads TGTGCCATCGGAACCACGAAGGGAAACACCATATATTTT.

A word on this clonotype: A much larger clone is a single base away; this may be a read error. The chain uses TRBV29-1 and TRBJ2-2; 10 nucleotides line up with TRBD1. This CDR3 region has 13 residues. Germline V lookup: CDR1 SQVTM, CDR2 ANQGSEA. With 7 bases clipped from V and 5 bases from J, the junction kept 4 bases outside the gene matches. The CDR3 DNA is TGCAGCGCCGACAGGGGGCGGACCGGGGAGCTGTTTTTT. Encoded protein: CSADRGRTGELFF.

The chain has TRBV7-2 and TRBJ2-7, with D tentatively TRBD1 (5 bases). Germline CDR1 SGHTA, CDR2 FQGNSA. Trimming took 0 bases from V and 3 from J, leaving 15 bases between them. The CDR3 is made up of 16 amino acids. CDR3 amino acids: CASSLARQGRIYEQYF. The CDR3 DNA follows: TGTGCCAGCAGCTTAGCCCGCCAGGGTAGGATCTACGAGCAGTACTTC. Looking up the rest from reference TRBV7-2 and TRBJ2-7 gives the full variable domain: GAGVSQSPSNKVTEKGKDVELRCDPISGHTALYWYRQSLGQGLEFLIYFQGNSAPDKSGLPSDRFSAERTGGSVSTLTIQRTQQEDSAVYLCASSLARQGRIYEQYFGPGTRLTVT.

The rearrangement uses TRBV15 and TRBJ2-1; 13 nucleotides line up with TRBD2. CDR3 length equals 20 residues. V was clipped by 0 bases and J by 2 bases; unmatched bases: 10. CDR1 is LNHNV and CDR2 is YYDKDF in the germline V gene (reference sequence). The CDR3 DNA sequence: TGTGCCACCAGCAGAGATTTTGGACTAGCGGGAGAAGGCACCTACAATGAGCAGTTCTTC. It codes for CATSRDFGLAGEGTYNEQFF.